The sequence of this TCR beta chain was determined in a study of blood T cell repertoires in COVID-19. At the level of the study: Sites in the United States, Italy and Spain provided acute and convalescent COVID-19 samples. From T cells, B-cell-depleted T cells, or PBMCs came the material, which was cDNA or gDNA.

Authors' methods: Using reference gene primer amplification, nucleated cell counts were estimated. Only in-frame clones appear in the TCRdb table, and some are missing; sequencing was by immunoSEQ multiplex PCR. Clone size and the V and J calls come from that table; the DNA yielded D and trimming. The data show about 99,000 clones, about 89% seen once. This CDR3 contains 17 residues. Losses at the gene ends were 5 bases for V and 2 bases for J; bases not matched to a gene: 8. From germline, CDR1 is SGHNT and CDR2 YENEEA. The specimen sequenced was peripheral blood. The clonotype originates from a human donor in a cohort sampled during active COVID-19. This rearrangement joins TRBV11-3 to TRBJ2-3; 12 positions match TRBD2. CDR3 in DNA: TGTGCCAGCAGCCCCCTTACTAGCGGGGGGACCACAGATACGCAGTATTTT. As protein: CASSPLTSGGTTDTQYF.